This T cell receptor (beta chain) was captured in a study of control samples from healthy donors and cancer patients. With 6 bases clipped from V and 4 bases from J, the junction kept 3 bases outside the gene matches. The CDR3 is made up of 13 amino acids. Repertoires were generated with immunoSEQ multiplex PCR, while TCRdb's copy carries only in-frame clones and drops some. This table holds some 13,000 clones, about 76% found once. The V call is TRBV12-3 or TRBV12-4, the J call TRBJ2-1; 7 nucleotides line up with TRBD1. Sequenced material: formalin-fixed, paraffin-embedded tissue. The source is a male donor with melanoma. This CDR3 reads CASSRQGYNEQFF. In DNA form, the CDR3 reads TGTGCCAGCAGCAGACAGGGTTACAATGAGCAGTTCTTC.